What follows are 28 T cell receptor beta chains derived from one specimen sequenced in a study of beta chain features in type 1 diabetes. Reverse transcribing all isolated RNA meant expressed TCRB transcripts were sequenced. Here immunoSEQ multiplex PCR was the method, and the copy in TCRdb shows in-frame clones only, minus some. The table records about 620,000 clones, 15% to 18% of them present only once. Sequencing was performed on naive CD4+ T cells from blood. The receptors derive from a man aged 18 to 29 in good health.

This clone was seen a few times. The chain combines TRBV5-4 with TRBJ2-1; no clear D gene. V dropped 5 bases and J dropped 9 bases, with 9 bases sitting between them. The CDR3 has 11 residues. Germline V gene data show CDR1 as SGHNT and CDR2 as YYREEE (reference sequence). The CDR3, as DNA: TGTGCCAGCAGTTCCCTTACTGAGCAGTTCTTC. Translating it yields CASSSLTEQFF.

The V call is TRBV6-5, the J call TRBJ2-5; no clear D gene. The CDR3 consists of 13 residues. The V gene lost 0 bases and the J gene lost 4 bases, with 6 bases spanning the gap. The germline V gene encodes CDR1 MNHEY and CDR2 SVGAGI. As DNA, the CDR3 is TGTGCCAGCAGTTACTCTCCTCGAGAGACCCAGTACTTC. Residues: CASSYSPRETQYF.

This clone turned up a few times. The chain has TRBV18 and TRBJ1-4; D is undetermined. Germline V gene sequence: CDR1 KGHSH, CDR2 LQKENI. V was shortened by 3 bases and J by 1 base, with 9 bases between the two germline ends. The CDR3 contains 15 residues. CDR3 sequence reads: CASSPTRLTNEKLFF. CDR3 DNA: TGTGCCAGCTCACCGACCCGATTAACTAATGAAAAACTGTTTTTT. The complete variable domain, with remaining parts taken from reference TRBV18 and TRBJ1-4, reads NAGVMQNPRHLVRRRGQEARLRCSPMKGHSHVYWYRQLPEEGLKFMVYLQKENIIDESGMPKERFSAEFPKEGPSILRIQQVVRGDSAAYFCASSPTRLTNEKLFFGSGTQLSVL.

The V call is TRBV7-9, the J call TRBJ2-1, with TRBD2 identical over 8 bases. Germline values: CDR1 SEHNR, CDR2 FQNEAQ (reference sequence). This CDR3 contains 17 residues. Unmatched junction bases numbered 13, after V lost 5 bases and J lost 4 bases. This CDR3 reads CASSPRPSRGVYNEQFF. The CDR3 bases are TGTGCCAGCAGCCCTCGGCCTTCGCGGGGGGTTTACAATGAGCAGTTCTTC.

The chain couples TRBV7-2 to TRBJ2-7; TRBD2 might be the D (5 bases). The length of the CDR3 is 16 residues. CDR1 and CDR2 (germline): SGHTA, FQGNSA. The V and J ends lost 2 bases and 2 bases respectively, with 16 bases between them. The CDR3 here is CASSLYPLAGTYEQYF. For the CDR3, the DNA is TGTGCCAGCAGCTTATATCCCCTGGCGGGTACCTACGAGCAGTACTTC.

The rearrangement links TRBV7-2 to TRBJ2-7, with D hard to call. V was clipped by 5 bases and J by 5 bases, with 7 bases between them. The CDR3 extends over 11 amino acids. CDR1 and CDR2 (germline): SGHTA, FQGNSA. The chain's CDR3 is CASSEYHEQYF. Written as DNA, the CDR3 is TGTGCCAGCAGCGAATACCACGAGCAGTACTTC.

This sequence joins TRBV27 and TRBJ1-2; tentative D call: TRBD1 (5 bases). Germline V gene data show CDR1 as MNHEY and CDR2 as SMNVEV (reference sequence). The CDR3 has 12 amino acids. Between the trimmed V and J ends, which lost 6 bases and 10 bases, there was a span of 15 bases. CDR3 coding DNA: TGTGCCAGCAGCCCCGGGGGACGAGACTACACCTTC. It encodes CASSPGGRDYTF.

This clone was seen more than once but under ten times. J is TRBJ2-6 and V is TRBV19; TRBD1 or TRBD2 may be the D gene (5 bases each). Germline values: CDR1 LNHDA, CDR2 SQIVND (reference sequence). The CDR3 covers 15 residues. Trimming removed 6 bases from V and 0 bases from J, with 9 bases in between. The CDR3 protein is CASRGVYSGANVLTF. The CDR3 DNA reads TGTGCCAGTAGGGGGGTGTACTCTGGGGCCAACGTCCTGACTTTC.

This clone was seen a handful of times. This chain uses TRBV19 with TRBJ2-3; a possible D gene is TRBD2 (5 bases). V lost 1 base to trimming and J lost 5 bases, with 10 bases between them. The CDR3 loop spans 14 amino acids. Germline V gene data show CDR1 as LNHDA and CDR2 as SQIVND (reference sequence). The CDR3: CASSIGGSRDTQYF. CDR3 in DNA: TGTGCCAGTAGTATAGGAGGGTCACGAGATACGCAGTATTTT.

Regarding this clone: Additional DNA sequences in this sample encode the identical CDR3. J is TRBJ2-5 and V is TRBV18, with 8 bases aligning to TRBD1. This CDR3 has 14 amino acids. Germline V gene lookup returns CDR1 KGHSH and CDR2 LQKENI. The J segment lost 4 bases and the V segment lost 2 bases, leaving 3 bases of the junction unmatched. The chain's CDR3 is CASSPGQGGETQYF. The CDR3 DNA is TGTGCCAGCTCACCAGGACAGGGAGGAGAGACCCAGTACTTC.

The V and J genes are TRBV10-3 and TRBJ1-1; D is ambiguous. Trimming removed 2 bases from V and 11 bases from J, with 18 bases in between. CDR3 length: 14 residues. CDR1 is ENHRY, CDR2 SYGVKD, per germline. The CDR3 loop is CAISEPRTPQIAFF. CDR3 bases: TGTGCCATCAGTGAGCCCCGAACGCCTCAAATTGCTTTCTTT.

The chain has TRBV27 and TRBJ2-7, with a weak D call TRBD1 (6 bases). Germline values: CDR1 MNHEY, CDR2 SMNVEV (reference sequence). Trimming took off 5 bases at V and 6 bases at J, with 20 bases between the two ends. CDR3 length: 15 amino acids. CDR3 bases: TGTGCCAGCAGTCCCAAGGGATTCACAGGGCGCGAGCAGTACTTC. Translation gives CASSPKGFTGREQYF.

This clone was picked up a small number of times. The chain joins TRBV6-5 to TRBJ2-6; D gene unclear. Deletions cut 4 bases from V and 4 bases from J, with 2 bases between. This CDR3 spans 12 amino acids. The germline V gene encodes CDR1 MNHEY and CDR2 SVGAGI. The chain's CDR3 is CASSSGANVLTF. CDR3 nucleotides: TGTGCCAGCAGTTCAGGGGCCAACGTCCTGACTTTC.

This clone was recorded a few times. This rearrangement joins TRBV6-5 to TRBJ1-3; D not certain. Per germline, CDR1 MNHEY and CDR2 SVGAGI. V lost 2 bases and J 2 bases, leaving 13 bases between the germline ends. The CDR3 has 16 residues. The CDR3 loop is CASSYSREGTGNTIYF. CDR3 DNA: TGTGCCAGCAGTTACAGCCGGGAAGGGACTGGAAACACCATATATTTT.

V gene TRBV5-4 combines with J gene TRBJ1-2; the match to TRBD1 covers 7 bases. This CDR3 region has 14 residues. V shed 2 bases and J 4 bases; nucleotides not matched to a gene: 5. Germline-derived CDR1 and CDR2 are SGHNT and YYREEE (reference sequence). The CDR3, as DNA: TGTGCCAGCAGCTTTACAGGGGTCCTCTATGGCTACACCTTC. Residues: CASSFTGVLYGYTF. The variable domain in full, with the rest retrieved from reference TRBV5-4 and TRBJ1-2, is ETGVTQSPTHLIKTRGQQVTLRCSSQSGHNTVSWYQQALGQGPQFIFQYYREEENGRGNFPPRFSGLQFPNYSSELNVNALELDDSALYLCASSFTGVLYGYTFGSGTRLTVV.

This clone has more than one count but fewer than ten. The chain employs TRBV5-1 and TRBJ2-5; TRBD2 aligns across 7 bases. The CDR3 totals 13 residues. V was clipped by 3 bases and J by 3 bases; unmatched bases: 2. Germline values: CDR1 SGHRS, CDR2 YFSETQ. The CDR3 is CASSWEGKETQYF. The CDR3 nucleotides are TGCGCCAGCAGCTGGGAGGGGAAAGAGACCCAGTACTTC.

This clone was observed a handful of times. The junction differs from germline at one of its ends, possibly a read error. CDR3 bases: TGTGCTAGCAGCTTCGGACACAAGAGCTCCTACGAGCAGTACTTC. Translated: CASSFGHKSSYEQYF. J is TRBJ2-7 and V is TRBV7-7, with a weak D call TRBD1 (5 bases). Germline lookup yields CDR1 SSHAT and CDR2 FNYEAQ (reference sequence). The CDR3 runs 15 residues. The variable domain in full, completed from reference TRBV7-7 and TRBJ2-7, reads GAGVSQSPRYKVTKRGQDVTLRCDPISSHATLYWYQQALGQGPEFLTYFNYEAQPDKSGLPSDRFSAERPEGSISTLTIQRTEQRDSAMYRCASSFGHKSSYEQYFGPGTRLTVT.

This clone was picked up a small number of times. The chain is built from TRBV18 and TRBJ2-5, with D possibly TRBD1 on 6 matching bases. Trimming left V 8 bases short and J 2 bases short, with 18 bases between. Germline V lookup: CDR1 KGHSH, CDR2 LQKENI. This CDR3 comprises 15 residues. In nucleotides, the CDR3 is TGTGCCAGCAACCGGGGTCAGGGGATGCAAGAGACCCAGTACTTC. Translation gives CASNRGQGMQETQYF. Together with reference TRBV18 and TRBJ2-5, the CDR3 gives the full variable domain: NAGVMQNPRHLVRRRGQEARLRCSPMKGHSHVYWYRQLPEEGLKFMVYLQKENIIDESGMPKERFSAEFPKEGPSILRIQQVVRGDSAAYFCASNRGQGMQETQYFGPGTRLLVL.

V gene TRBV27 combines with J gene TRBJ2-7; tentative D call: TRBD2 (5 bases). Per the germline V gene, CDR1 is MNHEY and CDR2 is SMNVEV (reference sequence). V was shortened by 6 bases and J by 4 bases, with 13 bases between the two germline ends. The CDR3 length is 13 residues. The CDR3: CASRREIRYEQYF. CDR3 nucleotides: TGTGCCAGCAGAAGGGAGATTCGGTACGAGCAGTACTTC.

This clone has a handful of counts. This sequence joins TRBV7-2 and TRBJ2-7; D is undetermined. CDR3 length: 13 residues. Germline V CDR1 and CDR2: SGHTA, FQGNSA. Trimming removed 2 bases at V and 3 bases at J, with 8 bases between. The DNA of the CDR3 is TGTGCCAGCAGCTTAACATCGGACTACGAGCAGTACTTC. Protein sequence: CASSLTSDYEQYF.

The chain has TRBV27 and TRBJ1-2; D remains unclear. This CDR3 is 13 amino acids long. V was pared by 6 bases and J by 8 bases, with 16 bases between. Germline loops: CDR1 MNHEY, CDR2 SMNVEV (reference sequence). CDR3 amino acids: CASRPGGLRGYTF. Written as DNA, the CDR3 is TGTGCCAGCAGGCCGGGAGGGCTCAGGGGCTACACCTTC.

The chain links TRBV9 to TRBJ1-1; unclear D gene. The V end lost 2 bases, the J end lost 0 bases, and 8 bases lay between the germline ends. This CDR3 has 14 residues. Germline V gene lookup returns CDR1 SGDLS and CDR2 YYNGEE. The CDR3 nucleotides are TGTGCCAGCAGCGTCGCGACCATGAACACTGAAGCTTTCTTT. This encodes CASSVATMNTEAFF.

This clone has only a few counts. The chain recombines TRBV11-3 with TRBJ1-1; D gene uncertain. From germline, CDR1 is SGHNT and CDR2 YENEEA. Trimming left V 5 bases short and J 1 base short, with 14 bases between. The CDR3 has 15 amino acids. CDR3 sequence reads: CASSVSRAANTEAFF. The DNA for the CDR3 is TGTGCCAGCAGCGTATCGCGGGCCGCGAACACTGAAGCTTTCTTT.

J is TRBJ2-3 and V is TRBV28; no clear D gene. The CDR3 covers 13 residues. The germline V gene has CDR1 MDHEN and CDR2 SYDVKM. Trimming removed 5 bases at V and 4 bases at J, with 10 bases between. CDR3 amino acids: CASSRRSPDTQYF. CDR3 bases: TGTGCCAGCAGTCGGAGAAGCCCAGATACGCAGTATTTT.

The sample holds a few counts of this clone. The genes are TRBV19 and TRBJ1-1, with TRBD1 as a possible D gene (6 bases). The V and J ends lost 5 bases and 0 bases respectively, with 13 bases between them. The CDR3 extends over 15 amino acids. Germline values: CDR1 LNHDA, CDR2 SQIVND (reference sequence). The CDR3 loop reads CASSLTDSVNTEAFF. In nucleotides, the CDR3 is TGTGCCAGTAGTTTGACGGACAGTGTGAACACTGAAGCTTTCTTT. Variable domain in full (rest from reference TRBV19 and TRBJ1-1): DGGITQSPKYLFRKEGQNVTLSCEQNLNHDAMYWYRQDPGQGLRLIYYSQIVNDFQKGDIAEGYSVSREKKESFPLTVTSAQKNPTAFYLCASSLTDSVNTEAFFGQGTRLTVV.

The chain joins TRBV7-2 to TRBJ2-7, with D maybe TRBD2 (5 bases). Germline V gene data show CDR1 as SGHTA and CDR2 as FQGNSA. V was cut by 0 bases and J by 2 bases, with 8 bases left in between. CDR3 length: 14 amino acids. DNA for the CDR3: TGTGCCAGCAGCTTAGCGGGAGCCCCCTACGAGCAGTACTTC. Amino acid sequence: CASSLAGAPYEQYF.

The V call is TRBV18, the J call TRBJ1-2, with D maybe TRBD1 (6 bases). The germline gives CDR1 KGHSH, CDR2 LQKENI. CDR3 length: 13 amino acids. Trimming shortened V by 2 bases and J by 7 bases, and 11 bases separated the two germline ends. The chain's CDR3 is CASSPTGLGGYTF. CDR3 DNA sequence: TGTGCCAGCTCACCAACAGGGTTAGGTGGCTACACCTTC. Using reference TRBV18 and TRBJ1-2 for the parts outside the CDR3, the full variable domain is NAGVMQNPRHLVRRRGQEARLRCSPMKGHSHVYWYRQLPEEGLKFMVYLQKENIIDESGMPKERFSAEFPKEGPSILRIQQVVRGDSAAYFCASSPTGLGGYTFGSGTRLTVV.

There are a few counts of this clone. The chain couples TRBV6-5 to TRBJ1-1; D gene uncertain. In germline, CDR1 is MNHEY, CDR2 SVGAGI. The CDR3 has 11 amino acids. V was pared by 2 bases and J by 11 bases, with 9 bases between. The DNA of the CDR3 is TGTGCCAGCAGTTACGGGCTCACGGCTTTCTTT. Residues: CASSYGLTAFF.